A single sample is the source of the 30 T cell receptor beta chains below, sequenced in a study of naive and memory T cell subsets. RNA was extracted from around 2.7 ml of whole blood of healthy adults. For blood and skin samples, reverse transcription used TCR alpha and beta constant primers. From the 5' RACE reads, TCRdb called clonotypes with MiXCR, one entry per CDR3 protein. The sample includes some 22,000 distinct CDR3 sequences, 4% to 4.5% seen only once; the top ten take over 7.5%. These receptors all stem from a male donor in good health.

By share, this clonotype ranks as medium-sized. The chain is built from TRBV20-1 and TRBJ2-1; 10 bases are a match to TRBD2. The V segment lost 6 bases and the J segment 9 bases; nucleotides outside the gene matches: 5. The CDR3 consists of 12 residues. In germline, CDR1 is DFQATT, CDR2 SNEGSKA (reference sequence). The CDR3 loop is CSALLAGGEQFF. The CDR3 coding sequence is TGCAGTGCGCTCTTAGCGGGGGGTGAGCAGTTCTTC.

This clonotype was detected ten times or more. CDR3 sequence: CASSIYPLAGGPDTQYF. The CDR3 coding sequence is TGCGCCAGCAGCATATATCCACTAGCGGGAGGACCCGATACGCAGTATTTT. This chain links TRBV5-1 with TRBJ2-3, with 12 nucleotides matching TRBD2. Looked up from germline, CDR1 is SGHRS and CDR2 is YFSETQ. The trim removed 4 bases at V and 6 bases at J, leaving 12 bases unmatched. The CDR3 runs 17 residues.

There are many counts of this clonotype. The rearrangement links TRBV7-8 to TRBJ1-5; D remains unclear. Trimming pared 2 bases from V and 0 bases from J, leaving 11 bases between. CDR1 is SGHVS and CDR2 is FQNEAQ in the germline V gene. CDR3 length: 16 residues. CDR3 residues: CASSLFMGSSNQPQHF. CDR3 sequence (DNA): TGTGCCAGCAGCTTATTCATGGGAAGTAGCAATCAGCCCCAGCATTTT.

In this sample, this clonotype turned up many times. This chain joins TRBV6-1 and TRBJ2-3; 8 bases match TRBD2. Germline values: CDR1 MNHNS, CDR2 SASEGT. V was pared by 2 bases and J by 1 base, with 8 bases of the junction left unmatched. CDR3 size: 17 residues. The CDR3 DNA reads TGTGCCAGCAGTGAAAGTGTATGGCGGGGGGGCACAGATACGCAGTATTTT. Translated, it gives CASSESVWRGGTDTQYF.

This clonotype was seen repeatedly, ten times or more. V is TRBV5-6 and J is TRBJ1-2, with D possibly matching TRBD1 (5 bases). There are 17 residues in the CDR3. Germline V gene data show CDR1 as SGHDT and CDR2 as YYEEEE. The V gene lost 4 bases and the J gene lost 4 bases, with 23 bases spanning the gap. CDR3 sequence reads: CASSIRQTTYPIYGYTF. CDR3 DNA sequence: TGTGCCAGCAGCATCAGACAGACCACCTATCCCATCTATGGCTACACCTTC.

Many counts were recorded for this clonotype. The chain joins TRBV29-1 to TRBJ2-3, with D tentatively TRBD1 (6 bases). Trimming shortened V by 7 bases and J by 2 bases, and 19 bases separated the two germline ends. Germline CDR1 SQVTM, CDR2 ANQGSEA. CDR3 length: 15 residues. The CDR3 DNA is TGCAGCGCCCTAGGGGGTCGGGGAGCCACAGATACGCAGTATTTT. The encoded protein is CSALGGRGATDTQYF.

V is TRBV14 and J is TRBJ1-1; TRBD1 aligns across 11 bases. Germline CDR1 reads SGHDN; CDR2 reads FVKESK. The CDR3 has 17 amino acids. Germline trimming cut 2 bases from V and 4 bases from J; bases unmatched to any gene: 9. The CDR3 DNA follows: TGTGCCAGCAGCCAAAGGACAGGGGGCGTAGGCGGCACTGAAGCTTTCTTT. Translated, it gives CASSQRTGGVGGTEAFF. Combining the CDR3 with reference TRBV14 and TRBJ1-1 gives the whole variable domain EAGVTQFPSHSVIEKGQTVTLRCDPISGHDNLYWYRRVMGKEIKFLLHFVKESKQDESGMPNNRFLAERTGGTYSTLKVQPAELEDSGVYFCASSQRTGGVGGTEAFFGQGTRLTVV.

In its sample, this clonotype was seen many times. V and J are TRBV6-2 or TRBV6-3 and TRBJ1-5; 11 nucleotides match TRBD1. V lost 4 bases and J lost 0; bases outside the gene matches: 5. The CDR3 has 17 amino acids. Germline V lookup: CDR1 MNHEY, CDR2 SVGEGT. The CDR3: CASSFRTGGLSNQPQHF. CDR3 in DNA: TGTGCCAGCAGTTTTCGGACAGGGGGCCTTAGCAATCAGCCCCAGCATTTT.

Only a few counts were recorded for this clonotype. The rearrangement uses TRBV3-1 and TRBJ1-3, with no clear D. In germline, CDR1 is LGHDT, CDR2 YNNKEL (reference sequence). V was shortened by 7 bases and J by 0 bases, with 7 bases between the two germline ends. The CDR3 contains 13 residues. CDR3 DNA sequence: TGTGCCAGCACCCTAAGCTCTGGAAACACCATATATTTT. This codes for CASTLSSGNTIYF. The whole variable domain, remainder taken from reference TRBV3-1 and TRBJ1-3, is DTAVSQTPKYLVTQMGNDKSIKCEQNLGHDTMYWYKQDSKKFLKIMFSYNNKELIINETVPNRFSPKSPDKAHLNLHINSLELGDSAVYFCASTLSSGNTIYFGEGSWLTVV.

This clonotype showed up many times. The chain carries TRBV6-5 and TRBJ2-5; D is perhaps TRBD1 (5 bases). The germline CDR1 and CDR2 sequences are MNHEY and SVGAGI. The CDR3 has 13 residues. Trimming took 6 bases from V and 1 from J, leaving 9 bases between them. CDR3 nucleotide sequence: TGTGCCAGCAGGGCAGGGTTCCAAGAGACCCAGTACTTC. This codes for CASRAGFQETQYF.

This clonotype was seen many times. This rearrangement joins TRBV6-5 to TRBJ1-2; D is unclear. CDR1 MNHEY and CDR2 SVGAGI come from the germline V gene. The CDR3 loop spans 14 amino acids. Trimming shortened V by 3 bases and J by 2 bases, and 10 bases separated the two germline ends. For the CDR3, the DNA is TGTGCCAGCAGTTATTCTCAAGGGAACTATGGCTACACCTTC. Translated, it gives CASSYSQGNYGYTF.

This clonotype was seen many times. Here the CDR3 reads CASSEMGTAYEQYF. The CDR3, as DNA: TGTGCCAGCAGTGAAATGGGCACTGCCTACGAGCAGTACTTC. The chain has TRBV2 and TRBJ2-7, with D uncertain. Per germline, CDR1 SNHLY and CDR2 FYNNEI. V gave up 2 bases and J gave up 2 bases, with 10 bases separating them. The CDR3 has 14 residues. Complete variable domain (other parts from reference TRBV2 and TRBJ2-7): EPEVTQTPSHQVTQMGQEVILRCVPISNHLYFYWYRQILGQKVEFLVSFYNNEISEKSEIFDDQFSVERPDGSNFTLKIRSTKLEDSAMYFCASSEMGTAYEQYFGPGTRLTVT.

This clonotype was observed many times. CDR3 coding DNA: TGTGCCAGCAGACAGGGGGCCTGGGAGACCCAGTACTTC. Translated, it gives CASRQGAWETQYF. The rearrangement links TRBV6-5 to TRBJ2-5, with TRBD1 matching over 9 bases. This CDR3 has 13 amino acids. Germline V gene sequence: CDR1 MNHEY, CDR2 SVGAGI. Germline trimming cut 6 bases from V and 5 bases from J; bases unmatched to any gene: 4.

Many counts were recorded for this clonotype. One end of the junction varies from germline; a read error may be responsible. V gene TRBV28 combines with J gene TRBJ1-1; a possible D gene is TRBD1 (5 bases). The CDR3 runs 11 residues. Germline values: CDR1 MDHEN, CDR2 SYDVKM. The CDR3 nucleotides are TGTGCCAGCAGTTTGGTACCGCCGGGGGACTTT. Amino acids: CASSLVPPGDF.

This clonotype was recorded at least ten times. The chain combines TRBV20-1 with TRBJ2-7; 8 bases map to TRBD2. The CDR3 runs to 15 residues. V trimming: 2 bases; J trimming: 0 bases; junction bases outside the gene matches: 6. In germline, CDR1 is DFQATT, CDR2 SNEGSKA (reference sequence). CDR3 coding DNA: TGCAGTGCTAGACGGGGCGGGGGGTCCTCCTACGAGCAGTACTTC. Translating it yields CSARRGGGSSYEQYF.

In its sample, this clonotype is medium-sized. The chain uses TRBV28 and TRBJ2-7, with 8 bases fitting TRBD2. The CDR3 is 15 amino acids. Per the germline V gene, CDR1 is MDHEN and CDR2 is SYDVKM. Losses at the gene ends were 6 bases for V and 3 bases for J; bases not matched to a gene: 10. The CDR3 nucleotides read TGTGCCAGCAGCCCTCCAGCGGGAGCGGACTACGAGCAGTACTTC. It is translated as CASSPPAGADYEQYF.

At least ten counts were recorded for this clonotype. The CDR3 spells CASRSGTGLGEQYF. The CDR3 DNA sequence: TGTGCCAGCAGATCCGGGACAGGCTTGGGGGAGCAGTACTTC. V and J are TRBV27 and TRBJ2-7; 8 nucleotides line up with TRBD1. The CDR3 runs 14 residues. V gave up 6 bases and J gave up 7 bases; unmatched junction bases: 11. Germline loops: CDR1 MNHEY, CDR2 SMNVEV (reference sequence).

This clonotype was observed at least ten times. The CDR3 DNA sequence: TGTGCCAGCACACCATCAACGAACACCGGGGAGCTGTTTTTT. It translates to CASTPSTNTGELFF. The chain joins TRBV9 to TRBJ2-2, with unresolved D. The CDR3 length is 14 residues. V lost 6 bases and J lost 0, with 9 bases in between. The V gene's germline CDR1 is SGDLS and CDR2 YYNGEE.

This clonotype was counted many times. One base away lies a much larger clone, so this may be a sequencing read error. J is TRBJ1-2 and V is TRBV29-1, with D unclear. Germline CDR1 is SQVTM and CDR2 is ANQGSEA. The CDR3 extends over 14 amino acids. CDR3 bases: TGCAGCGTCCTTTTTGGGGATTGGAACTATGGCGACACCTTC. Translating gives CSVLFGDWNYGDTF.

This clonotype has a count of ten or more. The chain couples TRBV20-1 to TRBJ2-2; tentatively, D is TRBD1 (6 bases). Germline V gives CDR1 DFQATT, CDR2 SNEGSKA (reference sequence). The CDR3 is 13 amino acids. With 6 bases removed from V and 4 bases from J, the gap between germline ends came to 12 bases. The DNA for the CDR3 is TGCAGTGCGATTGCAGGGGTCACCGGGGAGCTGTTTTTT. This sequence encodes CSAIAGVTGELFF.

This clonotype was observed many times. The gene calls are TRBV5-1 and TRBJ1-2; TRBD1 is a possible D gene (6 bases). This CDR3 has 13 amino acids. Germline V CDR1 and CDR2: SGHRS, YFSETQ. The ends were cut back, 4 bases at V and 9 bases at J, with 16 bases in the middle. Written as DNA, the CDR3 is TGCGCCAGCAGCAGAAGACAGGACGAGAGCTACACCTTC. It yields the protein CASSRRQDESYTF.

This clonotype showed up many times. The chain joins TRBV28 to TRBJ2-7; 10 nucleotides align to TRBD2. Germline V gives CDR1 MDHEN, CDR2 SYDVKM. The CDR3 contains 15 residues. Germline trimming cut 3 bases from V and 6 bases from J; bases unmatched to any gene: 8. The CDR3 DNA follows: TGTGCCAGCAGTTTCCGGCTAGCGGGAGAGAGCGAGCAGTACTTC. It yields the protein CASSFRLAGESEQYF.

In its sample, this clonotype was seen many times. The chain links TRBV5-1 to TRBJ1-1, with a possible D match to TRBD1 (5 bases). The ends were cut back, 3 bases at V and 4 bases at J, with 13 bases in the middle. The CDR3 has 14 amino acids. Germline V CDR1 and CDR2: SGHRS, YFSETQ. CDR3 DNA sequence: TGCGCCAGCAGCTCCGGGACCATATTCACTGAAGCTTTCTTT. This translates into CASSSGTIFTEAFF.

The table lists this clonotype with many counts. The V gene is TRBV20-1, the J gene TRBJ2-1, with TRBD2 matching 9 bases. The CDR3 is 17 amino acids. The V and J ends lost 1 base and 2 bases, in that order; junction bases with no gene match: 9. CDR1 is DFQATT, CDR2 SNEGSKA, per germline (reference sequence). CDR3 sequence (DNA): TGCAGTGCTAGAGGCTCTAGCGGGACGGAAACCTACAATGAGCAGTTCTTC. Translating gives CSARGSSGTETYNEQFF.

Many counts were recorded for this clonotype. The chain joins TRBV20-1 to TRBJ1-1; D remains unclear. V gave up 3 bases and J gave up 0 bases, with 14 bases separating them. CDR3 length equals 15 residues. Germline CDR1 and CDR2: DFQATT and SNEGSKA (reference sequence). CDR3 nucleotides: TGCAGTGCTAGTATCCTGGAGCAAGTGAACACTGAAGCTTTCTTT. It translates to CSASILEQVNTEAFF.

The chain is built from TRBV7-6 and TRBJ1-3, with D hard to call. CDR3 length: 12 amino acids. V lost 5 bases and J 2 bases, leaving 4 bases between the germline ends. Germline V CDR1 and CDR2: SGHVS, FNYEAQ. The DNA of the CDR3 is TGTGCCAGCAGCCTCGCTGGAAACACCATATATTTT. It specifies CASSLAGNTIYF. Supplemented by reference TRBV7-6 and TRBJ1-3, the full variable domain reads GAGVSQSPRYKVTKRGQDVALRCDPISGHVSLYWYRQALGQGPEFLTYFNYEAQQDKSGLPNDRFSAERPEGSISTLTIQRTEQRDSAMYRCASSLAGNTIYFGEGSWLTVV.

This clonotype was detected only a few times. The chain combines TRBV7-6 with TRBJ2-3; 9 nucleotides line up with TRBD2. The CDR3 is 18 amino acids. CDR1 SGHVS and CDR2 FNYEAQ come from the germline V gene. Trimming at V came to 1 base and at J to 3 bases, leaving 11 bases not matched to a gene. The CDR3 sequence is CASSLVGGGAGKTDTQYF. DNA of the CDR3: TGTGCCAGCAGCTTAGTAGGCGGGGGGGCCGGGAAAACAGATACGCAGTATTTT.

This clonotype was seen many times. The chain recombines TRBV29-1 with TRBJ1-1; 11 bases are a match to TRBD1. The CDR3 runs to 13 residues. Losses at the gene ends were 8 bases for V and 2 bases for J; bases not matched to a gene: 4. Germline loops: CDR1 SQVTM, CDR2 ANQGSEA. The CDR3 DNA reads as TGCAGCTCCCGGACAGGGGGCAACACTGAAGCTTTCTTT. The encoded protein is CSSRTGGNTEAFF. The full variable domain, in which reference TRBV29-1 and TRBJ1-1 provide the parts outside the CDR3, is SAVISQKPSRDICQRGTSLTIQCQVDSQVTMMFWYRQQPGQSLTLIATANQGSEATYESGFVIDKFPISRPNLTFSTLTVSNMSPEDSSIYLCSSRTGGNTEAFFGQGTRLTVV.

This clonotype was counted at least ten times. V is TRBV6-6 and J is TRBJ2-4, with D maybe TRBD1 (6 bases). V was shortened by 6 bases and J by 0 bases, with 9 bases between the two germline ends. Germline V gives CDR1 MNHNY, CDR2 SVGAGI (reference sequence). CDR3 length equals 14 residues. The CDR3 here is CASRDSIAKNIQYF. In nucleotides, the CDR3 is TGTGCCAGCAGGGACAGTATAGCCAAAAACATTCAGTACTTC.

This clonotype was observed many times. The V call is TRBV20-1, the J call TRBJ2-5; 9 bases fit TRBD2. The CDR3 extends over 13 amino acids. Germline CDR1 and CDR2: DFQATT and SNEGSKA (reference sequence). The V segment lost 6 bases and the J segment 5 bases; nucleotides outside the gene matches: 7. CDR3 region: CSAVAGVAETQYF. CDR3 bases: TGCAGTGCGGTAGCGGGGGTCGCGGAGACCCAGTACTTC.